The text below deals with one TCR beta chain. Its antigen remains unknown. The sample comes from a study of CD8 T cells in Susac syndrome. Study results and limitations: The authors acknowledged that their TCR sequencing and HLA analysis involved a relatively small number of individuals.

CD8+ and CD4+ blood T cells underwent TCR beta sequencing. Negative magnetic isolation gave CD8+ and CD4+ cells; FACS enriched CD8+ TEMRA. An amount of RNA that ranged from roughly 0.45 to 1 ug was reverse transcribed with random hexamers. A multiplex approach, immunoSEQ multiplex PCR, amplified TCR beta CDR3 across 54 Vbeta and 13 Jbeta. MiXCR, run by TCRdb on the immunoSEQ multiplex PCR reads, gives a single entry per CDR3 protein. This sample has approximately 210,000 distinct CDR3 sequences, with nearly 97% found just once. The CDR3 spans 17 residues. The junction had 13 bases not matched to a gene; V was cut back by 5 bases and J by 5 bases. Germline loops: CDR1 MNHEY, CDR2 SMNVEV (reference sequence).

The chain employs TRBV27 and TRBJ2-1, with 9 bases matching TRBD1. The sample was CD4+ T cells from PBMCs. The source of this sequence is a human donor with multiple sclerosis. The CDR3 DNA sequence: TGTGCCAGCAGTCGGCCCCCCGGGAGGACAGGGGACAATGAGCAGTTCTTC. Encoded protein: CASSRPPGRTGDNEQFF.